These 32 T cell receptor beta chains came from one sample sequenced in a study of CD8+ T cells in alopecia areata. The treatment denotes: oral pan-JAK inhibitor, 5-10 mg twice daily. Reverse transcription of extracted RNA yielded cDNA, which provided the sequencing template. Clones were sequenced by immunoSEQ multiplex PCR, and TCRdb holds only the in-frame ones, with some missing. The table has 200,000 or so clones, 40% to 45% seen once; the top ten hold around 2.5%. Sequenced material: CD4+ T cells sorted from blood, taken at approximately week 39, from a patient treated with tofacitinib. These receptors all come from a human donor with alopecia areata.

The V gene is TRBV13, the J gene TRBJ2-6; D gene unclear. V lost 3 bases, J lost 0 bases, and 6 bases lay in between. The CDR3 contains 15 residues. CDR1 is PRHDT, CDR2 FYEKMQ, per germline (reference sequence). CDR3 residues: CASSFKGSGANVLTF. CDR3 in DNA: TGTGCCAGCAGCTTCAAGGGCTCTGGGGCCAACGTCCTGACTTTC.

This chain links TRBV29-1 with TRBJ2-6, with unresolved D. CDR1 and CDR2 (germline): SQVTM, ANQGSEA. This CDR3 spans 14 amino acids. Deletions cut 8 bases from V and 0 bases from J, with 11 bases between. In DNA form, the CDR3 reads TGCAGCCCCGAGAAGGGCTCTGGGGCCAACGTCCTGACTTTC. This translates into CSPEKGSGANVLTF.

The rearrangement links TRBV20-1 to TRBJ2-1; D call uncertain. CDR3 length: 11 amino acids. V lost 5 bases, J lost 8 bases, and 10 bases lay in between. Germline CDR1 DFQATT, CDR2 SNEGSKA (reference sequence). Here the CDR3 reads CSAGSSDEQFF. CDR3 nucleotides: TGCAGTGCTGGATCTTCTGATGAGCAGTTCTTC.

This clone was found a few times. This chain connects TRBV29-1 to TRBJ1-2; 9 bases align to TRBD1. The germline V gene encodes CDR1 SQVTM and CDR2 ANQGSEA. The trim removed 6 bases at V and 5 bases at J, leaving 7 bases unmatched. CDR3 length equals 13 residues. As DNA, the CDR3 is TGCAGCGTGAGACAGGGGGTCATGTATGGCTACACCTTC. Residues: CSVRQGVMYGYTF.

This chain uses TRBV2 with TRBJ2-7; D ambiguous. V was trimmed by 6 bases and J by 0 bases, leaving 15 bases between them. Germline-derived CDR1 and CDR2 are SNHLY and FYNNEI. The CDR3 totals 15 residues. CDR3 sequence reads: CASRRTAPGSYEQYF. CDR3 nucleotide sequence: TGTGCCAGCAGGAGAACAGCGCCTGGCTCCTACGAGCAGTACTTC.

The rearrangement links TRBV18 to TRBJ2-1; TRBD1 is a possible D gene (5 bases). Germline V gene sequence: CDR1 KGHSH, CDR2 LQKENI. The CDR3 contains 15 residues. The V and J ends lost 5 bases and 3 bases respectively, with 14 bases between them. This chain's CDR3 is CASSTYQTDYNEQFF. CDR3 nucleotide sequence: TGTGCCAGCTCAACCTACCAGACAGACTACAATGAGCAGTTCTTC.

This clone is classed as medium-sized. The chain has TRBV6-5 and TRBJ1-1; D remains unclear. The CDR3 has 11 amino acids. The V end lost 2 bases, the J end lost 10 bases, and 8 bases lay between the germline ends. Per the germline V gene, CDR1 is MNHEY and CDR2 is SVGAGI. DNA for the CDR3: TGTGCCAGCAGTTACGGGGTTGGAGCTTTCTTT. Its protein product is CASSYGVGAFF.

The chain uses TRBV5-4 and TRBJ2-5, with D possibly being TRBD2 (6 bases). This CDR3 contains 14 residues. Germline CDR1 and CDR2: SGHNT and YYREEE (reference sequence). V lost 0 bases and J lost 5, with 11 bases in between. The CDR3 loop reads CASSLAGRRETQYF. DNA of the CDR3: TGTGCCAGCAGCTTGGCGGGGAGGCGGGAGACCCAGTACTTC.

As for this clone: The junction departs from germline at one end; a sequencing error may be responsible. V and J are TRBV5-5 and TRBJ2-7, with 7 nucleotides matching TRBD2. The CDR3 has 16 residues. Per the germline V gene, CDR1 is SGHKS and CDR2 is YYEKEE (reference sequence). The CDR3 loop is CASSQDLGLEGYEQYF. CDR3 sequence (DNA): TGCGCCAGCAGCCAAGATCTCGGACTAGAGGGCTACGAGCAGTACTTC.

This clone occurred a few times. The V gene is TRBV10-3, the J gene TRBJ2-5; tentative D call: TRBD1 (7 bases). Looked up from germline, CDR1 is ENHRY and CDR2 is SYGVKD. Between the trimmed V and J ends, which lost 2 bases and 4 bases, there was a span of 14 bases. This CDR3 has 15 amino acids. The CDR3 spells CAISEGTQGGETQYF. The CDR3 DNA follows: TGTGCCATCAGTGAGGGGACCCAGGGGGGAGAGACCCAGTACTTC.

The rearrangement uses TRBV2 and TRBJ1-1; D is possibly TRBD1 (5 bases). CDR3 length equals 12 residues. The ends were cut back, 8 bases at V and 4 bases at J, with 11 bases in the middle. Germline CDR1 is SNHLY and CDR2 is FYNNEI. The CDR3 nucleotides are TGTGCCAGCGGGGGAGGGTTCACTGAAGCTTTCTTT. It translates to CASGGGFTEAFF.

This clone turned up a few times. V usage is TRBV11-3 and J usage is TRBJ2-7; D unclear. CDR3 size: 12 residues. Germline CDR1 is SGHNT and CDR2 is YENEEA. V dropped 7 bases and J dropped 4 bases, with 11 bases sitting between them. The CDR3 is CASTFTDYEQYF. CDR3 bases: TGTGCCAGCACCTTTACGGATTACGAGCAGTACTTC.

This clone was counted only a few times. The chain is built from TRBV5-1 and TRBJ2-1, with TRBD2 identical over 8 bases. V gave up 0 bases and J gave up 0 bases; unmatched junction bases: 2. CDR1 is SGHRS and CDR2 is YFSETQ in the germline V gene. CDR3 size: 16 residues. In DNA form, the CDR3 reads TGCGCCAGCAGCTTGGTCAGCGGGAGCTCCTACAATGAGCAGTTCTTC. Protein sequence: CASSLVSGSSYNEQFF. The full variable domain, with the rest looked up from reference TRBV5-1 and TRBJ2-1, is KAGVTQTPRYLIKTRGQQVTLSCSPISGHRSVSWYQQTPGQGLQFLFEYFSETQRNKGNFPGRFSGRQFSNSRSEMNVSTLELGDSALYLCASSLVSGSSYNEQFFGPGTRLTVL.

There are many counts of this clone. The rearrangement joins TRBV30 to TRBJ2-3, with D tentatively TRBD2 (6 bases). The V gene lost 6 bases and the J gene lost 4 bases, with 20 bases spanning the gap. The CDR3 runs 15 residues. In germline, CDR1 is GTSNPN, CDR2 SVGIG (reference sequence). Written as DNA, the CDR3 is TGTGCCTGTGCCATCGGGGGAGGAGGAGCAGATACGCAGTATTTT. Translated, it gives CACAIGGGGADTQYF.

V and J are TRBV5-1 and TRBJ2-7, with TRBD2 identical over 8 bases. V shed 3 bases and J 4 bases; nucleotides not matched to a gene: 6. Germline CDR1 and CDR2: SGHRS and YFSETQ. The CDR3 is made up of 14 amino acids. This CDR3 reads CASSSSGRPYEQYF. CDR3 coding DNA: TGCGCCAGCAGCTCCAGCGGGAGACCATACGAGCAGTACTTC.

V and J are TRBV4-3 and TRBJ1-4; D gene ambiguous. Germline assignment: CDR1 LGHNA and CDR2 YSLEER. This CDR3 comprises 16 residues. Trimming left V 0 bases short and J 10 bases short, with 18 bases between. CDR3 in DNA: TGCGCCAGCAGCCAAGATCGGGATCCTCGAACTGGAAAACTGTTTTTT. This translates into CASSQDRDPRTGKLFF.

CDR3 loop: CSVELGAHSYEQYF. CDR3 sequence (DNA): TGCAGCGTTGAACTCGGCGCCCACTCCTACGAGCAGTACTTC. V and J are TRBV29-1 and TRBJ2-7; D gene uncertain. This CDR3 comprises 14 residues. Germline CDR1 and CDR2: SQVTM and ANQGSEA. The V gene lost 2 bases and the J gene lost 0 bases, with 11 bases spanning the gap.

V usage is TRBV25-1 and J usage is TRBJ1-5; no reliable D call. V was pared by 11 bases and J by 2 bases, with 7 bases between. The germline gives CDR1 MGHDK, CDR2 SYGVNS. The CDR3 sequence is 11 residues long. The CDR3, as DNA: TGTGCCGAGAAAGGCAATCAGCCCCAGCATTTT. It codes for CAEKGNQPQHF.

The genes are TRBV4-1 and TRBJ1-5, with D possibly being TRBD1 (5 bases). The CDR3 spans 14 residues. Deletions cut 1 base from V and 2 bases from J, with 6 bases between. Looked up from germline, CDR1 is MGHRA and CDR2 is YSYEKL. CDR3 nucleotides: TGCGCCAGCAGCCAAGTAGGGGGCAATCAGCCCCAGCATTTT. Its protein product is CASSQVGGNQPQHF.

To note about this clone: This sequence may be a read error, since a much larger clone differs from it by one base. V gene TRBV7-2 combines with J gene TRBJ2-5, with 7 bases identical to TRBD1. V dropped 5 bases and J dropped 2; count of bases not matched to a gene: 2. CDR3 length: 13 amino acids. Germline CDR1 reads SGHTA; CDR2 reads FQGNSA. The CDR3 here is CASSPGQQETQYF. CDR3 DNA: TGTGCCAGCAGCCCGGGACAGCAAGAGACCCAGTACTTC.

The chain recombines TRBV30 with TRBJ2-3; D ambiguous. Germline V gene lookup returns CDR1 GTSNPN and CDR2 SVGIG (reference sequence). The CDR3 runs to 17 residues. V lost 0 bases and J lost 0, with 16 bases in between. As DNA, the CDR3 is TGTGCCTGGAGTGTATCCTTAGCCAACCCCAGCACAGATACGCAGTATTTT. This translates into CAWSVSLANPSTDTQYF.

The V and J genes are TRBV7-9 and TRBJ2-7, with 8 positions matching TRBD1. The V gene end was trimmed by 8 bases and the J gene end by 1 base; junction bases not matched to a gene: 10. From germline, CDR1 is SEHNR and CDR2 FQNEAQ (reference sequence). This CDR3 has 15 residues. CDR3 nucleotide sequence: TGTGCCAGCTCCTTACCAGGGGGCTCATCCTACGAGCAGTACTTC. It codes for CASSLPGGSSYEQYF.

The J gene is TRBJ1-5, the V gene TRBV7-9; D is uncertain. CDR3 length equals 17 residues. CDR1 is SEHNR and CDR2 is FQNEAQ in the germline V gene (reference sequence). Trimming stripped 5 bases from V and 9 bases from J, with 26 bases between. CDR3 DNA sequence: TGTGCCAGCAGCCCCACCGAGCCCTCACGGAGGTCTCGGCCCCAGCATTTT. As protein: CASSPTEPSRRSRPQHF. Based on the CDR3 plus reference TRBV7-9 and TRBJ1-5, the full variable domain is DTGVSQNPRHKITKRGQNVTFRCDPISEHNRLYWYRQTLGQGPEFLTYFQNEAQLEKSRLLSDRFSAERPKGSFSTLEIQRTEQGDSAMYLCASSPTEPSRRSRPQHFGDGTRLSIL.

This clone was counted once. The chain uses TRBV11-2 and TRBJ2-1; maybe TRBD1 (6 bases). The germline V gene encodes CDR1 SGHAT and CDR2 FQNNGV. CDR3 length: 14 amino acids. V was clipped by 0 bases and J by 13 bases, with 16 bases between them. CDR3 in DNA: TGTGCCAGCAGCTTAGACCTGACAGGTCGGATCCAGTTCTTC. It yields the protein CASSLDLTGRIQFF.

CDR3: CASSLPDNYGYTF. The DNA of the CDR3 is TGTGCCAGCAGTTTACCGGATAACTATGGCTACACCTTC. The V and J genes are TRBV28 and TRBJ1-2; D gene unclear. From germline, CDR1 is MDHEN and CDR2 SYDVKM. The CDR3 totals 13 residues. The V gene lost 2 bases and the J gene lost 1 base, with 5 bases spanning the gap.

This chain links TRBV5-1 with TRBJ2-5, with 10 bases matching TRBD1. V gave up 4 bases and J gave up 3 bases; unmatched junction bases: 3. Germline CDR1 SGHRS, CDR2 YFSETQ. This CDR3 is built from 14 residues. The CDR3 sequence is CASSLGQGKETQYF. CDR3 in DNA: TGCGCCAGCAGCCTGGGACAGGGGAAAGAGACCCAGTACTTC.

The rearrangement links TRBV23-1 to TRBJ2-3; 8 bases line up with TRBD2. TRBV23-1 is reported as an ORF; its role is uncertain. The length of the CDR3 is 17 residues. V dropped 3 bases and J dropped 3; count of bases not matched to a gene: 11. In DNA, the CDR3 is TGCGCCAGCAGTCAGGGGACTAGTTTCGTAGGGACAGATACGCAGTATTTT. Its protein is CASSQGTSFVGTDTQYF.

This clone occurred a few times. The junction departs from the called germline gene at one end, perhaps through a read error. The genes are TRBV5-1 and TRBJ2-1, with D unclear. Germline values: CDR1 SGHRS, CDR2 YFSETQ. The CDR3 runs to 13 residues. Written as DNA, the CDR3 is TGCGCCTGCAGCTTGATACCCTACAATGAGCAGTTCTTC. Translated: CACSLIPYNEQFF.

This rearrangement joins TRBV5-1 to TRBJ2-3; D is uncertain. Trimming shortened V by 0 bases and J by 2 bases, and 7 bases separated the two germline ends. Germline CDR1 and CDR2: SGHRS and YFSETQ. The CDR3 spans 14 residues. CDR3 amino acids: CASSLGANTDTQYF. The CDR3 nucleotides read TGCGCCAGCAGCTTGGGCGCGAACACAGATACGCAGTATTTT.

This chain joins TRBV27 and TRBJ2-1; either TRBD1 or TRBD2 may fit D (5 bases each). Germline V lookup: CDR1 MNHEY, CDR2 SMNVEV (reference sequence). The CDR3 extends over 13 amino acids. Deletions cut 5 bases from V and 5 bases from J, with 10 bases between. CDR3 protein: CASSKVGDNEQFF. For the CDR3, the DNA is TGTGCCAGCAGTAAAGTGGGGGACAATGAGCAGTTCTTC.

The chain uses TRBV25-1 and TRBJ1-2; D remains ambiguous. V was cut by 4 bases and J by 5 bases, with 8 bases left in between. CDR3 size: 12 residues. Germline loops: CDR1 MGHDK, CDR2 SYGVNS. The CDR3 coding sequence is TGTGCCAGCAGTGGGAACAGTTATGGCTACACCTTC. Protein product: CASSGNSYGYTF.

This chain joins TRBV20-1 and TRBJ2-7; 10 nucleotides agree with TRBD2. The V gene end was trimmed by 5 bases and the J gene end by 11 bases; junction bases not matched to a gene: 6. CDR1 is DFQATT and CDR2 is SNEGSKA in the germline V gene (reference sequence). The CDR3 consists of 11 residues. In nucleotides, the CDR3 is TGCAGTGCTGGACCTAGCGGGAGCGAGTACTTC. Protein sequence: CSAGPSGSEYF.